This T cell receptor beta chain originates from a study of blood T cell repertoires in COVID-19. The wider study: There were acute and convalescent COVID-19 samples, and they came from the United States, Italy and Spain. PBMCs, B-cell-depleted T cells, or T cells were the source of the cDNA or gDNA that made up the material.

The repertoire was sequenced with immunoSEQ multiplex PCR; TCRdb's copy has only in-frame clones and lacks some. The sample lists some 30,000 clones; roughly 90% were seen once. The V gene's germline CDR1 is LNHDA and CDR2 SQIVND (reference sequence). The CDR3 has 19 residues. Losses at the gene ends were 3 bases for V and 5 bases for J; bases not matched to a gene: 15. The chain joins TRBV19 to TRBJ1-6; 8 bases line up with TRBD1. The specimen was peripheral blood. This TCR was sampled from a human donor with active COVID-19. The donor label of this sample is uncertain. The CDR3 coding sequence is TGTGCCAGTAGTATTCGGGGCGACAGGGGTGCAGCGGATAATTCACCCCTCCACTTT. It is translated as CASSIRGDRGAADNSPLHF.